This TCR beta chain is drawn from a study of neurological immune-mediated disorders. Study findings and constraints: Phylogenetic grouping assigned the repertoires of 18 of 34 multiple sclerosis patients to a single cluster of related CDR3 sequences. This cluster may be a repertoire-level signature. There was no association between the multiple sclerosis repertoire cluster and any clinical or MRI feature. Expanded clones shared no identical CDR3 amino acid sequences across subjects, which suggested private TCR-beta repertoires in all groups.

Trimming cost V 6 bases and J 6 bases; bases outside gene matches: 3. The CDR3 is 14 amino acids. Germline-derived CDR1 and CDR2 are MNHEY and SMNVEV (reference sequence). Time point indicated: longitudinal time-point 1 (baseline). This clonotype was seen at least ten times. The target antigen is unknown. A 10-nucleotide random UMI tagged transcripts in template-switch 5'RACE cDNA synthesis. TCRdb reanalysed the 5' RACE reads using MiXCR and keeps one entry per CDR3 protein. The sample includes tens of thousands of distinct CDR3 sequences, about 3.3% of them seen just once. The sample comprised PBMCs. The TCR comes from an older woman with multiple sclerosis. The chain employs TRBV27 and TRBJ2-3; TRBD2 matches at 13 bases. CDR3 in amino acids: CASRLAGGLDTQYF. CDR3 nucleotides: TGTGCCAGCAGACTAGCGGGGGGGCTTGATACGCAGTATTTT.